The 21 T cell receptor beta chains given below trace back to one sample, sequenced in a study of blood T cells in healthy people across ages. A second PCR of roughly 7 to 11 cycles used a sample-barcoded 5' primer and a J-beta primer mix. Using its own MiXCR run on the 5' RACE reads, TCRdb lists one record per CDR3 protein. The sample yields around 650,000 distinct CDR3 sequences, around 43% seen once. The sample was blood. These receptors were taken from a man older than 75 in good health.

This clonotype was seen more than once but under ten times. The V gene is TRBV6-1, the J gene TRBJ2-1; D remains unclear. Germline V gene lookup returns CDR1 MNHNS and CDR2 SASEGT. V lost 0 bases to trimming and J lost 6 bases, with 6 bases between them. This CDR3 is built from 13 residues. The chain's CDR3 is CASSEAITNEQFF. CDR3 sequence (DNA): TGTGCCAGCAGTGAAGCCATAACCAATGAGCAGTTCTTC.

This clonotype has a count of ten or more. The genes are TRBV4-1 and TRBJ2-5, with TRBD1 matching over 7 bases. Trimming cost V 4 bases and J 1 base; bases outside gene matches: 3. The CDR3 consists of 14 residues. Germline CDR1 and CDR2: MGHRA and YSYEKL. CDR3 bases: TGCGCCAGCAGCCTAACAGGGGTCCAAGAGACCCAGTACTTC. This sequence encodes CASSLTGVQETQYF.

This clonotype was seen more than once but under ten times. CDR3 bases: TGCGCCAGCAGTGCAGGGGGCAATGAGCAGTTCTTC. It encodes CASSAGGNEQFF. The chain couples TRBV10-1 to TRBJ2-1; 7 nucleotides line up with TRBD1. The CDR3 contains 12 residues. The J segment lost 6 bases and the V segment lost 4 bases, leaving 0 bases of the junction unmatched. Per the germline V gene, CDR1 is WNHNN and CDR2 is SYGVQD (reference sequence).

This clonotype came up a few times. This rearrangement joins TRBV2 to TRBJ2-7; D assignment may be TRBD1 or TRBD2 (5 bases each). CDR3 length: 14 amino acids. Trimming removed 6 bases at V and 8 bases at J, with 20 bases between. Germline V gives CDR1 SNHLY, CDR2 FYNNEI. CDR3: CASSTIPNTGQQYF. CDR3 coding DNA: TGTGCCAGCAGCACAATACCAAATACGGGACAGCAGTACTTC.

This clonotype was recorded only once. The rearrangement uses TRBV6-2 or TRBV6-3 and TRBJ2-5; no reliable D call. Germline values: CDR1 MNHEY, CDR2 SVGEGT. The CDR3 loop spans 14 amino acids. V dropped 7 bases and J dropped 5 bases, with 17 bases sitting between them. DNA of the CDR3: TGTGCCAGCACCCTCGCTGCAGTTTTGGAGACCCAGTACTTC. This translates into CASTLAAVLETQYF.

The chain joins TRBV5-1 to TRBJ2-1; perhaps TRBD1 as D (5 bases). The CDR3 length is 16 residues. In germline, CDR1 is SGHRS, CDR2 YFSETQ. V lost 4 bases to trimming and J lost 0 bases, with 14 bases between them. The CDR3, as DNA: TGCGCCAGCAGCCCCGCAGACAGTAGCTCCTACAATGAGCAGTTCTTC. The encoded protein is CASSPADSSSYNEQFF.

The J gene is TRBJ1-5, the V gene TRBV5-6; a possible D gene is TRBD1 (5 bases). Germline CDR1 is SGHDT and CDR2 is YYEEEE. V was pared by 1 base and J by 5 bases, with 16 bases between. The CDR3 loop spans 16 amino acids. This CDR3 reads CASSLLAGPSYQPQHF. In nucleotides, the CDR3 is TGTGCCAGCAGCTTGTTGGCGGGACCGAGTTATCAGCCCCAGCATTTT.

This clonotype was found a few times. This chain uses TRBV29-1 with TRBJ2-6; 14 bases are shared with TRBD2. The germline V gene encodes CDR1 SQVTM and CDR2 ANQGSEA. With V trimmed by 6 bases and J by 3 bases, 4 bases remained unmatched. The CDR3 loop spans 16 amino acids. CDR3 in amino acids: CSVGTSGSIGANVLTF. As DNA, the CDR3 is TGCAGCGTAGGGACTAGCGGGAGTATTGGGGCCAACGTCCTGACTTTC. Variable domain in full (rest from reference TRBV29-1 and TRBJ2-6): SAVISQKPSRDICQRGTSLTIQCQVDSQVTMMFWYRQQPGQSLTLIATANQGSEATYESGFVIDKFPISRPNLTFSTLTVSNMSPEDSSIYLCSVGTSGSIGANVLTFGAGSRLTVL.

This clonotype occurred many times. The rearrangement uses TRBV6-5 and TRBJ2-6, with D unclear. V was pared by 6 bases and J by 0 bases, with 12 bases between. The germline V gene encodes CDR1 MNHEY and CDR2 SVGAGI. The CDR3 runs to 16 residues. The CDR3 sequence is CASSLGRISGANVLTF. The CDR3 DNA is TGTGCCAGCAGCCTCGGACGGATCTCTGGGGCCAACGTCCTGACTTTC.

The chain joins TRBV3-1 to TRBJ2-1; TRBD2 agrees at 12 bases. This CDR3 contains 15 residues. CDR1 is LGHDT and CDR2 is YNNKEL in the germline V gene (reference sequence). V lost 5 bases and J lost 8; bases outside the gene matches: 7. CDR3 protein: CASSETSGSLYEQFF. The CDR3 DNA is TGTGCCAGCAGCGAGACTAGCGGGAGTCTCTATGAGCAGTTCTTC.

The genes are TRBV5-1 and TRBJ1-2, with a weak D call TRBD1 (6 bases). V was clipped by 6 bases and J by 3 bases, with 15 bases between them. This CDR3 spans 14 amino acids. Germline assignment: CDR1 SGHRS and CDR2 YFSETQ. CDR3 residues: CASKVAGVDYGYTF. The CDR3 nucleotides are TGCGCCAGCAAGGTGGCAGGGGTGGACTATGGCTACACCTTC.

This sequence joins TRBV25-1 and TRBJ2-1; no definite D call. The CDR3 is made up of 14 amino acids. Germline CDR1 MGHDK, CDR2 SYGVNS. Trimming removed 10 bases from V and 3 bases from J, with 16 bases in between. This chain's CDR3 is CATSIQRNYNEQFF. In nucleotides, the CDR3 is TGTGCCACCTCCATTCAACGAAACTACAATGAGCAGTTCTTC.

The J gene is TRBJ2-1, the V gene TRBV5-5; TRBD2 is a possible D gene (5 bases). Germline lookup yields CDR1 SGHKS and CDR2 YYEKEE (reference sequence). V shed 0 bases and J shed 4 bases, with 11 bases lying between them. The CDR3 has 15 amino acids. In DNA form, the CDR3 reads TGTGCCAGCAGCTTGGACCCCCGGGAATACAATGAGCAGTTCTTC. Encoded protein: CASSLDPREYNEQFF. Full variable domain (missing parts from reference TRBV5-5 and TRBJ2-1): DAGVTQSPTHLIKTRGQQVTLRCSPISGHKSVSWYQQVLGQGPQFIFQYYEKEERGRGNFPDRFSARQFPNYSSELNVNALLLGDSALYLCASSLDPREYNEQFFGPGTRLTVL.

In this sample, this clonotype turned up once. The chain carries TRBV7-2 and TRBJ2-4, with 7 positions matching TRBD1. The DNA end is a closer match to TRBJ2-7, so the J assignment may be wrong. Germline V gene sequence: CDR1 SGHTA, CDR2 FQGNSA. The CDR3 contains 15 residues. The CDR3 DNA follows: TGTGCCAGCAGCCTCGACAGGGTGCCCTACTACGAGCAGTACTTC. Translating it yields CASSLDRVPYYEQYF.

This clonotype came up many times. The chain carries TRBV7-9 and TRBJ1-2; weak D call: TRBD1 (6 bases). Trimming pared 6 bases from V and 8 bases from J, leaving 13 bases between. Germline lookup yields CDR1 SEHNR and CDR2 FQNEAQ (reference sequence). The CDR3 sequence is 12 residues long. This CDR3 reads CASSLGQGGYTF. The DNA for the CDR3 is TGTGCCAGCAGTTTGGGACAAGGCGGCTACACCTTC.

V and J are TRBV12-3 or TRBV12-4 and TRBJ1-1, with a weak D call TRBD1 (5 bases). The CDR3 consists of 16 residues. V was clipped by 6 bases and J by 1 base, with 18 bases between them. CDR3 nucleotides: TGTGCCAGCAGGCTCAGGGTTGGGGTCGCGAACACTGAAGCTTTCTTT. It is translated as CASRLRVGVANTEAFF.

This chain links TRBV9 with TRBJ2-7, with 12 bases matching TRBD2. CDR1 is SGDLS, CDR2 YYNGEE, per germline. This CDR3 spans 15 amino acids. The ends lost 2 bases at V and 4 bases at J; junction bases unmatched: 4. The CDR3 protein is CASSVTSGSRYEQYF. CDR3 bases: TGTGCCAGCAGCGTGACTAGCGGGAGTAGGTACGAGCAGTACTTC.

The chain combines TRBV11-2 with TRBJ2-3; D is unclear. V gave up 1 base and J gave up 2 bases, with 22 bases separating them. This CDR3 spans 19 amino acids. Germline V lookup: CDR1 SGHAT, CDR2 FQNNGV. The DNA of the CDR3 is TGTGCCAGCAGCTTAGGGTTGACTTGGGAAGTGCGCTACACAGATACGCAGTATTTT. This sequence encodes CASSLGLTWEVRYTDTQYF.

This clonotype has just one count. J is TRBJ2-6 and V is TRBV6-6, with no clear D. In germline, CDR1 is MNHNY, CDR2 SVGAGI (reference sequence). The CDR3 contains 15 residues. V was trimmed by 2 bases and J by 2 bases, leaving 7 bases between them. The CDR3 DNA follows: TGTGCCAGCAGTTACGCGGAGACTGGGGCCAACGTCCTGACTTTC. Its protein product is CASSYAETGANVLTF.

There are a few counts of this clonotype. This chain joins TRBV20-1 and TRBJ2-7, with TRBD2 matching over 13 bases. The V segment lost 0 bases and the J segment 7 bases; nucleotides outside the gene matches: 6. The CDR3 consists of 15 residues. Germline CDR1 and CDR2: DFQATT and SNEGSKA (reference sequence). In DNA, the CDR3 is TGCAGTGCTAGAGATTTTGGACTAGCGGGGGAAGAGCAGTACTTC. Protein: CSARDFGLAGEEQYF.

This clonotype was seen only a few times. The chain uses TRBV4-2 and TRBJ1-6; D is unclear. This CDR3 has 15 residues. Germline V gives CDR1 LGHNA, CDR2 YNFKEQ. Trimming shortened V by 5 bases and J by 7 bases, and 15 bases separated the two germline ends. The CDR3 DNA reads TGTGCCAGCAGCTCCGACTCGGGTCGAAATTCACCCCTCCACTTT. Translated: CASSSDSGRNSPLHF.